Listed below are T cell receptor beta chains from one sample, sequenced in a study of control samples from healthy donors and cancer patients. Assay used: immunoSEQ multiplex PCR; TCRdb lists only in-frame clones, some missing. The data show around 110,000 clones, 93% seen once. Sequencing used blood. Source of these receptors: a man aged 25-45 years in good health. The CDR3 runs from the conserved cysteine through the conserved F or W.

J gene | V gene | CDR3 protein
TRBJ1-1 | TRBV27 | CASSSSTLEAFF
TRBJ1-4 | TRBV5-5 | CASRSRDGRGEKLFF
TRBJ1-4 | TRBV5-1 | CASRMRSNEKLFF
TRBJ1-6 | TRBV18 | CASSGRPGSYNSPLHF
TRBJ2-5 | TRBV2 | CASNDFGEHQYF
TRBJ2-1 | TRBV5-1 | CASSSRTGWNEQFF
TRBJ1-5 | TRBV19 | CASSIRHMTPPQHF
TRBJ1-3 | TRBV30 | CAWGGGSGSGNTIYF
TRBJ2-1 | TRBV10-2 | CASSVSGNRYNEQFF
TRBJ1-4 | TRBV29-1 | CSVGTLGEKLFF
TRBJ1-1 | TRBV27 | CASSLFRTENTEAFF
TRBJ2-5 | TRBV25-1 | CASSVGTAETQYF
TRBJ2-2 | TRBV2 | CASRNRGSGGLGELFF
TRBJ2-3 | TRBV5-1 | CASSFPTDTQYF
TRBJ1-6 | TRBV3-1/TRBV3-2 | CASSQTTWGGPNSPLHF
TRBJ2-5 | TRBV6-6 | CASSYPSGGASATQYF
TRBJ2-5 | TRBV9 | CASSVGETTSEGETQYF
TRBJ2-2 | TRBV28 | CASSPTGMNTGELFF
TRBJ2-5 | TRBV10-1 | CASSDRTQETQYF
TRBJ2-5 | TRBV11-2 | CASSRGHRETQYF
TRBJ2-7 | TRBV19 | CASSITGEGYEQYF
TRBJ1-6 | TRBV28 | CASSLTGRFVNSPLHF